This TCR beta chain is from a study of T cell responses to AZD1222 COVID-19 vaccine. Overall study results and limits: Epitopes outside B.1.351 and B.1.1.7 mutated regions reportedly drew nearly half of spike TCRs. Across spike, vaccine-associated CD4 TCRs were found, dominant at 160-218 and 743-854. White British ancestry dominated among donors, who included more females, and clonal diversity was possibly underestimated.

Comment on this clone: The antigen remains undetermined.

This CDR3 comprises 14 residues. CDR1 and CDR2 from the germline V gene are LGHNA and YSLEER. Trimming stripped 4 bases from V and 1 base from J, with 10 bases between. Produced via immunoSEQ multiplex PCR; TCRdb's table is partial and in-frame only. Of 150,000 to 200,000 clones listed, 92% are singletons. The sequencing here drew on peripheral blood, taken on day 0 of MenACWY control vaccination. The chain recombines TRBV4-3 with TRBJ2-5; D is undetermined. This TCR was sampled from an adult in good health. The CDR3 sequence: CASSRRPGQETQYF. For the CDR3, the DNA is TGCGCCAGCAGCCGAAGGCCCGGCCAAGAGACCCAGTACTTC.